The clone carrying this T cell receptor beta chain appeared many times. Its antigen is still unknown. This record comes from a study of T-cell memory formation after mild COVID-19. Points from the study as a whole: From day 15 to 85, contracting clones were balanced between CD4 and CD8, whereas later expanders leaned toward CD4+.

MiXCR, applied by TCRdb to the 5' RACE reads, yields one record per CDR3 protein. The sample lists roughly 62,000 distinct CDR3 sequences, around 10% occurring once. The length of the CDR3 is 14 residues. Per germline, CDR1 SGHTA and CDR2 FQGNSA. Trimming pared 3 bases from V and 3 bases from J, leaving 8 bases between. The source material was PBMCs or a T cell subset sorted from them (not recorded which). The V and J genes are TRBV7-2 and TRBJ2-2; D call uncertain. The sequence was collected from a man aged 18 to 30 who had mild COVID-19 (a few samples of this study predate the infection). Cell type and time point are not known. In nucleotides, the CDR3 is TGTGCCAGCAGCTTTAGTAGATACACCGGGGAGCTGTTTTTT. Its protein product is CASSFSRYTGELFF.